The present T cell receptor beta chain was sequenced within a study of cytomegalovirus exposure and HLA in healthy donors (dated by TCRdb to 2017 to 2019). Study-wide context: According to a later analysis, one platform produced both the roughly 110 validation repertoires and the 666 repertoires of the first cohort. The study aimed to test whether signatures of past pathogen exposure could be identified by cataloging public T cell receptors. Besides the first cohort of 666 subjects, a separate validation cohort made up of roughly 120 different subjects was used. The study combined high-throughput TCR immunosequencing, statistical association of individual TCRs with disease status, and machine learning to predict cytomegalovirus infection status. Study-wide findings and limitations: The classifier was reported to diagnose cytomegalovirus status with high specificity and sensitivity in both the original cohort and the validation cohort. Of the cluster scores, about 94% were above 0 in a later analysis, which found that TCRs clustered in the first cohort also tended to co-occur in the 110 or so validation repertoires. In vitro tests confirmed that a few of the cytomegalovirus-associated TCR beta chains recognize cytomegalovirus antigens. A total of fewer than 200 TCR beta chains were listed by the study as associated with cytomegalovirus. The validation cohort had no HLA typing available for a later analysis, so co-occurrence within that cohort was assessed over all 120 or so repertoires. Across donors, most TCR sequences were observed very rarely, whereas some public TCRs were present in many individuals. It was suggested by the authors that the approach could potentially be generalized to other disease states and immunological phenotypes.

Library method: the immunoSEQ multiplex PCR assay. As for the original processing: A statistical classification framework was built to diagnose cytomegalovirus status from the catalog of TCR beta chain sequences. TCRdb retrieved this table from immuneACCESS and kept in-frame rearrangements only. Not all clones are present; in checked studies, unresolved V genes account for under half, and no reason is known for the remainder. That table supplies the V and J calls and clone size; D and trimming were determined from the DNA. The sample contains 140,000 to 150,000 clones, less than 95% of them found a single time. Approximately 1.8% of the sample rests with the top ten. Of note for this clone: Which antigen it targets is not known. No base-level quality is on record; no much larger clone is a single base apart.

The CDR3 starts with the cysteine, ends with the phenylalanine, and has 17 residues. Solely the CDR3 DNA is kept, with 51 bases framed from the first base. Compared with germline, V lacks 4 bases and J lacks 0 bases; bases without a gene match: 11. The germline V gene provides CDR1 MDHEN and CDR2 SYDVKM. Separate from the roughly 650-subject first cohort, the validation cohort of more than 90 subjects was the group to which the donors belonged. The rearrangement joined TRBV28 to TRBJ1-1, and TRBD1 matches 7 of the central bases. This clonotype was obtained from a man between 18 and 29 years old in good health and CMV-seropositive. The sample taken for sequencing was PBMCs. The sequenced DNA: TGTGCCAGCAGTTCGCGTTCTGACAGGGCGCTGAACACTGAAGCTTTCTTT. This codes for CASSSRSDRALNTEAFF.